The present entry profiles one TCR beta chain with its context. What it binds is not known. Trimming removed 5 bases from V and 6 bases from J, with 13 bases in between. The germline gives CDR1 SGHAT, CDR2 FQNNGV. This CDR3 spans 14 amino acids. These data are taken from a study of T cell repertoires in cytomegalovirus infection. Study context: Both a matching HLA type and CMV infection were indicated by public TCR beta signatures. Broader study findings: In two of eight donors, the top clonotype was HLA-C-restricted CMV-specific.

TCRdb passed the reads through MiXCR, listing each CDR3 protein once. This sample has hundreds of thousands of distinct CDR3 sequences; 32% occur once, and the top ten carry over 10%. The chain combines TRBV11-2 with TRBJ2-2; D is perhaps TRBD1 (5 bases). The input for sequencing was cultured CD8+ T cells from PBMCs, taken from culture after CMV antigen stimulation. This receptor was identified in a human donor in good health (CMV status not recorded). Some clones in this sample may be carry-over from other donors' samples. The CDR3 region has the DNA TGTGCCAGCAGCCCCTTCAGGGCCTCCGGGGAGCTGTTTTTT. It codes for CASSPFRASGELFF.